These T cell receptor beta chains were read from a single sample in a study of blood T cell repertoires in COVID-19. The data were produced by immunoSEQ multiplex PCR, yet TCRdb's version contains in-frame clones alone and is incomplete. Of about 300,000 clones in the sample, nearly 90% were seen once. Input material: PBMCs or T cells enriched from blood (not recorded which). These receptors all come from a woman in her fifties or sixties who had been exposed to COVID-19. CDR3s include the opening cysteine and the closing phenylalanine or tryptophan. D genes are given only for firm matches.

d_call: TRBD2; v_call: TRBV6-4; j_call: TRBJ2-3; cdr3_aa: CASSPLGTNTDTQYF; cdr3_nt: TGTGCCAGCAGCCCACTAGGGACTAACACAGATACGCAGTATTTT
d_call: TRBD1; v_call: TRBV19; j_call: TRBJ2-1; cdr3_aa: CAANPGTGSYNEQFF; cdr3_nt: TGTGCAGCAAACCCGGGGACAGGGTCCTACAATGAGCAGTTCTTC
d_call: .; v_call: TRBV29-1; j_call: TRBJ1-1; cdr3_aa: CSVVRQANTEAFF; cdr3_nt: TGCAGCGTTGTCAGACAGGCGAACACTGAAGCTTTCTTT
d_call: .; v_call: TRBV6-5; j_call: TRBJ2-1; cdr3_aa: CASSYTSGVGNEQFF; cdr3_nt: TGTGCCAGCAGTTACACCTCCGGGGTAGGCAATGAGCAGTTCTTC
d_call: .; v_call: TRBV27; j_call: TRBJ1-1; cdr3_aa: CASSFGGLTEAFF; cdr3_nt: TGTGCCAGCAGTTTCGGGGGGCTGACTGAAGCTTTCTTT
d_call: TRBD1; v_call: TRBV19; j_call: TRBJ1-2; cdr3_aa: CASSISGTGNYGYTF; cdr3_nt: TGTGCCAGTAGTATTTCAGGGACAGGGAACTATGGCTACACCTTC
d_call: TRBD1; v_call: TRBV7-8; j_call: TRBJ1-1; cdr3_aa: CASSLARDREAFF; cdr3_nt: TGTGCCAGCAGCTTAGCGAGGGACAGGGAAGCTTTCTTT
d_call: .; v_call: TRBV24-1; j_call: TRBJ2-1; cdr3_aa: CATSEGGEQFF; cdr3_nt: TGTGCCACCAGTGAAGGAGGTGAGCAGTTCTTC
d_call: .; v_call: TRBV7-9; j_call: TRBJ1-3; cdr3_aa: CASSQGQAPRGGNTIYF; cdr3_nt: TGTGCCAGCAGCCAGGGTCAGGCCCCAAGGGGTGGAAACACCATATATTTT
d_call: .; v_call: TRBV19; j_call: TRBJ2-3; cdr3_aa: CASGVDTQYF; cdr3_nt: TGTGCCTCCGGGGTAGATACGCAGTATTTT
d_call: .; v_call: TRBV3-1/TRBV3-2; j_call: TRBJ1-2; cdr3_aa: CASSQEVSYGYTF; cdr3_nt: TGTGCCAGCAGCCAAGAGGTCAGCTATGGCTACACCTTC
d_call: .; v_call: TRBV9; j_call: TRBJ1-6; cdr3_aa: CASSPEDRLNSPLHF; cdr3_nt: TGTGCCAGCAGCCCCGAGGACAGACTCAATTCACCCCTCCACTTT
d_call: TRBD1; v_call: TRBV6-1; j_call: TRBJ1-5; cdr3_aa: CASSEGTGYNQPQHF; cdr3_nt: TGTGCCAGCAGTGAAGGGACAGGGTACAATCAGCCCCAGCATTTT
d_call: TRBD1; v_call: TRBV28; j_call: TRBJ2-7; cdr3_aa: CASRSPPGQGSYEQYF; cdr3_nt: TGTGCCAGCAGGTCCCCTCCGGGACAGGGGAGCTACGAGCAGTACTTC
d_call: TRBD1; v_call: TRBV4-1; j_call: TRBJ1-2; cdr3_aa: CASSQDTRGREGYTF; cdr3_nt: TGCGCCAGCAGCCAAGACACGAGGGGGCGGGAAGGCTACACCTTC
d_call: .; v_call: TRBV6-1; j_call: TRBJ1-2; cdr3_aa: CASSEEGNYGYTF; cdr3_nt: TGTGCCAGCAGTGAAGAGGGGAACTATGGCTACACCTTC
d_call: .; v_call: TRBV4-2; j_call: TRBJ2-4; cdr3_aa: CASSPTGLAKNIQYF; cdr3_nt: TGTGCCAGCAGCCCAACCGGGTTAGCCAAAAACATTCAGTACTTC
d_call: .; v_call: TRBV2; j_call: TRBJ2-6; cdr3_aa: CASKQTDAGANVLTF; cdr3_nt: TGTGCCAGCAAACAGACAGACGCTGGGGCCAACGTCCTGACTTTC
d_call: .; v_call: TRBV18; j_call: TRBJ2-3; cdr3_aa: CASSQPGLWDTQYF; cdr3_nt: TGTGCCAGCTCACAACCGGGACTCTGGGATACGCAGTATTTT
d_call: .; v_call: TRBV12-3/TRBV12-4; j_call: TRBJ2-6; cdr3_aa: CASQGVGANVLTF; cdr3_nt: TGTGCCAGTCAGGGTGTTGGGGCCAACGTCCTGACTTTC
d_call: TRBD1; v_call: TRBV6-6; j_call: TRBJ2-2; cdr3_aa: CASSGTGGRSGELFF; cdr3_nt: TGTGCCAGCAGCGGGACAGGGGGTCGGTCCGGGGAGCTGTTTTTT
d_call: TRBD1; v_call: TRBV9; j_call: TRBJ1-2; cdr3_aa: CASTRGTGPGRYGYTF; cdr3_nt: TGTGCCAGCACTAGAGGGACAGGCCCAGGTCGTTATGGCTACACCTTC
d_call: .; v_call: TRBV11-2; j_call: TRBJ2-2; cdr3_aa: CASSLDHTNTGELFF; cdr3_nt: TGTGCCAGCAGCCTAGACCACACGAACACCGGGGAGCTGTTTTTT
d_call: .; v_call: TRBV5-1; j_call: TRBJ2-5; cdr3_aa: CASSLAGIQETQYF; cdr3_nt: TGCGCCAGCAGCTTGGCCGGGATACAAGAGACCCAGTACTTC
d_call: TRBD1; v_call: TRBV2; j_call: TRBJ2-7; cdr3_aa: CASSSGTGSYEQYF; cdr3_nt: TGTGCCAGCAGCTCCGGGACAGGATCTTACGAGCAGTACTTC
d_call: .; v_call: TRBV2; j_call: TRBJ2-1; cdr3_aa: CASSQLGLNEQFF; cdr3_nt: TGTGCCAGCAGTCAGTTGGGGCTCAATGAGCAGTTCTTC
d_call: .; v_call: TRBV28; j_call: TRBJ1-5; cdr3_aa: CASSLGGTSNQPQHF; cdr3_nt: TGTGCCAGCTCCTTGGGGGGGACCAGCAATCAGCCCCAGCATTTT